What follows describes a single T cell receptor beta chain. These data come from a study of T cells of healthy individuals. Each CDR3 protein gets one entry after TCRdb re-called the 5' RACE reads with MiXCR. This sample yields about 53,000 distinct CDR3 sequences, of which roughly 14% are seen a single time; 16% belongs to the top ten. This TCR derives from a human donor in good health.

The CDR3 loop reads CASRLLSAELNTGELFF. CDR3 sequence (DNA): TGTGCAAGTCGCTTACTTTCAGCGGAGTTAAACACCGGGGAGCTGTTTTTT. The chain recombines TRBV12-2 with TRBJ2-2; the D segment call TRBD2 is taken from the table without a DNA check. TRBV12-2 is a documented pseudogene. The length of the CDR3 is 17 residues.